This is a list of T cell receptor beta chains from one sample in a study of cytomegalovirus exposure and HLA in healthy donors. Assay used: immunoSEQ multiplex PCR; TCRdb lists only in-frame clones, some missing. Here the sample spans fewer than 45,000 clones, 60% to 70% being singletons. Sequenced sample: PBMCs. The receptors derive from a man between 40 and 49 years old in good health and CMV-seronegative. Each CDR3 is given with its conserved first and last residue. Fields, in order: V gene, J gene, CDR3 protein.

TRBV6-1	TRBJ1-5	CASGQPYSNQPQHF
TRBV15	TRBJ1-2	CATSRERDLWGYGYTF
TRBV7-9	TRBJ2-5	CASSHGTDPQETQYF
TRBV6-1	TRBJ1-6	CASSEGRNHSPLHF
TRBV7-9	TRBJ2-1	CASSFGGSNEQFF
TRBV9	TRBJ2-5	CASSVGTGGHQETQYF
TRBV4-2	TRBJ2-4	CASSPGTSGGLGAKNIQYF
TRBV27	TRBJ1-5	CASMHFENQPQHF
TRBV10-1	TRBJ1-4	CASSDWGYRSEKLFF
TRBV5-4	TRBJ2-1	CASSAPSGGRREQFF
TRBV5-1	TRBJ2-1	CASSLSRNEQFF
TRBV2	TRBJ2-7	CASRMDGGLYSYEQYF
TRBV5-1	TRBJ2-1	CASSLAQTYNEQFF
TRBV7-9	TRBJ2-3	CASSSTGGVTDTQYF
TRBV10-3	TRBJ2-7	CAIMAVGGEQYF
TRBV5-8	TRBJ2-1	CASSFPLGTSRSTIYNEQFF
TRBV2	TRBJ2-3	CASSEGLGVWGTTDTQYF
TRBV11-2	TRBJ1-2	CASSSRPNVRMAEGYTF
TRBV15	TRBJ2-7	CATSRDSGGMNEQYF
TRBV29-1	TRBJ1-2	CSDWDRDYGYTF
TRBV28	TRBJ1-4	CASSSGAATNEKLFF
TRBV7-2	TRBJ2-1	CASSFGTGESNEQFF
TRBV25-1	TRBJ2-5	CASSENNRETQYF
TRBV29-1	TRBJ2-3	CSVQPSGGWRDTQYF
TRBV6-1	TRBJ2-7	CASSSGIGAYEQYF
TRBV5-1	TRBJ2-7	CASRSGYEQYF
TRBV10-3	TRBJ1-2	CAISESGLNYGYTF
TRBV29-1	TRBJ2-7	CSVAARDNYEQYF
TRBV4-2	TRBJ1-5	CASSQGQGNQPQHF